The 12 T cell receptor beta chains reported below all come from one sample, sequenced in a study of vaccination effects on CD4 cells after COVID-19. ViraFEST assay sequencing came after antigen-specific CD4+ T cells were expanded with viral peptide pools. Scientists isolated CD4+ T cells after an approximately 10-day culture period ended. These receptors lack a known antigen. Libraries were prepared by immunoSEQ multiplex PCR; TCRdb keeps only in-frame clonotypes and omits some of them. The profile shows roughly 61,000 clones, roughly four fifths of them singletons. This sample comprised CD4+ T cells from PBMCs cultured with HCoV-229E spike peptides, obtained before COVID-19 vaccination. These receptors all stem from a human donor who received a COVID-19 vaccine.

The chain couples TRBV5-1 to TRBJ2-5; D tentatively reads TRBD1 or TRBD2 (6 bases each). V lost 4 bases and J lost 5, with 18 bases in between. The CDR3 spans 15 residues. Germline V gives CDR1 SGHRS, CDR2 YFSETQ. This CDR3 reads CASSPRDIREETQYF. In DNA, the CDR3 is TGCGCCAGCAGCCCCCGGGACATCCGGGAGGAGACCCAGTACTTC. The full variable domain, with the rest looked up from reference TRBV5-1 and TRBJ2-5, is KAGVTQTPRYLIKTRGQQVTLSCSPISGHRSVSWYQQTPGQGLQFLFEYFSETQRNKGNFPGRFSGRQFSNSRSEMNVSTLELGDSALYLCASSPRDIREETQYFGPGTRLLVL.

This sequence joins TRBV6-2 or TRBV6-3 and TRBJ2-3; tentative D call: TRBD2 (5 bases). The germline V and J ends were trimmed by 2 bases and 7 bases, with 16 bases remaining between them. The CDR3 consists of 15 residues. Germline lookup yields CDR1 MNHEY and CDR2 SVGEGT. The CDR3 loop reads CASSYPHKDGNTQYF. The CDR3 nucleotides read TGTGCCAGCAGTTACCCTCACAAGGACGGGAATACGCAGTATTTT.

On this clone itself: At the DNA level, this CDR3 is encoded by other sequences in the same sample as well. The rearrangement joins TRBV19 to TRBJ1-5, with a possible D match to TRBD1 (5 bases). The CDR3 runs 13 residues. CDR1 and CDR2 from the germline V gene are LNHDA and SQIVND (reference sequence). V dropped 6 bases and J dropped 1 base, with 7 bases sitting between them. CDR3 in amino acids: CASSRDSNQPQHF. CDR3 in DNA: TGTGCCAGTAGCCGGGACAGCAATCAGCCCCAGCATTTT.

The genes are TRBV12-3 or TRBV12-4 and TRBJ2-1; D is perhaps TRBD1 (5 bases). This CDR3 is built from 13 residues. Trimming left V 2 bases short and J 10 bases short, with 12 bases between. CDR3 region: CASSLIGAWEQFF. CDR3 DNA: TGTGCCAGCAGTTTAATAGGGGCTTGGGAGCAGTTCTTC.

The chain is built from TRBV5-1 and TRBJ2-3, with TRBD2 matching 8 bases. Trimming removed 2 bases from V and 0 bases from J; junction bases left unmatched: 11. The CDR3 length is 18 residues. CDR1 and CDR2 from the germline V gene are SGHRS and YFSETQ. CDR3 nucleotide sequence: TGCGCCAGCAGCTTTTTCGGGGGGGACGTTTCTAGCACAGATACGCAGTATTTT. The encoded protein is CASSFFGGDVSSTDTQYF.

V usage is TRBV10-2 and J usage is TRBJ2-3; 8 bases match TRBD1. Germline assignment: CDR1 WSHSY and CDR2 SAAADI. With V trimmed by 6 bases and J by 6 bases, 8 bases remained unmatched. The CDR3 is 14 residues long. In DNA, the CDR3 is TGCGCCAGCAGAGAGGGACAGGCTGGCGATACGCAGTATTTT. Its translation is CASREGQAGDTQYF.

The CDR3 protein is CTSSQGLAGGRQETQYF. In DNA form, the CDR3 reads TGCACCAGCAGCCAGGGACTAGCGGGGGGGCGGCAAGAGACCCAGTACTTC. This chain links TRBV1 with TRBJ2-5; the table gives TRBD2 as D, unverified against the DNA. TRBV1 is an annotated pseudogene. The CDR3 has 17 residues.

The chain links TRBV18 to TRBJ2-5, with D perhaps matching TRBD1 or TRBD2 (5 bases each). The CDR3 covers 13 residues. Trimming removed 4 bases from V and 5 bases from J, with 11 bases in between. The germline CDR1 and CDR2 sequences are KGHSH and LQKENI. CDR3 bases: TGTGCCAGCTCACTGGGGGTTAGCGAGACCCAGTACTTC. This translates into CASSLGVSETQYF. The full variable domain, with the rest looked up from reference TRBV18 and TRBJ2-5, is NAGVMQNPRHLVRRRGQEARLRCSPMKGHSHVYWYRQLPEEGLKFMVYLQKENIIDESGMPKERFSAEFPKEGPSILRIQQVVRGDSAAYFCASSLGVSETQYFGPGTRLLVL.

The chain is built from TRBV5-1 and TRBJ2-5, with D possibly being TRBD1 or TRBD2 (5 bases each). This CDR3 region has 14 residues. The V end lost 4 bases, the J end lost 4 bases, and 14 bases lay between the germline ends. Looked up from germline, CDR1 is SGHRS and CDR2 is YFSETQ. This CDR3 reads CASSANPGGETQYF. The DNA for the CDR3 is TGCGCCAGCAGCGCGAACCCTGGGGGAGAGACCCAGTACTTC.

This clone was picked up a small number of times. CDR3 protein: CSASSGAGASLASPLHF. The CDR3 nucleotides read TGCAGTGCTAGTTCGGGGGCAGGGGCGTCTTTGGCTTCACCCCTCCACTTT. The chain couples TRBV20-1 to TRBJ1-6; weak D call: TRBD1 (6 bases). The CDR3 runs 17 residues. The V end lost 3 bases, the J end lost 9 bases, and 24 bases lay between the germline ends. Per the germline V gene, CDR1 is DFQATT and CDR2 is SNEGSKA (reference sequence).

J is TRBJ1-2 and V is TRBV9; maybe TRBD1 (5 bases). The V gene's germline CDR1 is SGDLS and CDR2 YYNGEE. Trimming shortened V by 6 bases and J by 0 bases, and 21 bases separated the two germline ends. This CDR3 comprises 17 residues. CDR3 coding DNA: TGTGCCAGCACCCTAGGGGACCAGAGAAGTTCTAACTATGGCTACACCTTC. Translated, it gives CASTLGDQRSSNYGYTF.

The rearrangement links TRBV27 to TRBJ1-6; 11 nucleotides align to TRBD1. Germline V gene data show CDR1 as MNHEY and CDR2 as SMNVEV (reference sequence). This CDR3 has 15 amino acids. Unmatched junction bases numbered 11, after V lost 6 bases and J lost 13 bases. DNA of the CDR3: TGTGCCAGCAGGGACCCGGGACAGGGGGAAAGTCCCCTCCACTTT. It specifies CASRDPGQGESPLHF.